Each of the 7 T cell receptor beta chains below was sequenced from the same sample in a study of low-dose radiotherapy and immunotherapy resistance in tumors. cDNA synthesis used a TRAV/TRBV-specific primer set for both chains. Over approximately 20 PCR cycles, TCRs were amplified from a constant-region primer and V-primer adapter. Each CDR3 protein gets one entry after TCRdb re-called the reads with MiXCR. The table includes about 10,000 distinct CDR3 sequences, 40% to 50% detected once. The receptor source for this set is a human donor with advanced metastatic prostate, ovarian, gallbladder or colorectal cancer (not recorded which). This table probably holds off-target reads from a library built for another chain.

The V gene is TRBV28, the J gene TRBJ1-1, with 7 positions matching TRBD1. The germline gives CDR1 MDHEN, CDR2 SYDVKM. V lost 2 bases and J lost 7; bases outside the gene matches: 4. The CDR3 is made up of 13 amino acids. Here the CDR3 reads CASSLGRTGEAFF. CDR3 nucleotides: TGTGCCAGCAGTTTAGGGAGGACAGGTGAAGCTTTCTTT.

The chain combines TRBV11-2 with TRBJ2-1; TRBD1 agrees at 7 bases. This CDR3 comprises 12 residues. Losses at the gene ends were 5 bases for V and 9 bases for J; bases not matched to a gene: 4. Germline loops: CDR1 SGHAT, CDR2 FQNNGV. The CDR3 is CASSQTGTEQFF. The CDR3, as DNA: TGTGCCAGCAGCCAGACAGGGACTGAGCAGTTCTTC.

V usage is TRBV6-2 or TRBV6-3 and J usage is TRBJ1-2; no reliable D call. With 6 bases removed from V and 6 bases from J, the gap between germline ends came to 14 bases. Germline lookup yields CDR1 MNHEY and CDR2 SVGEGT. There are 13 residues in the CDR3. CDR3 in DNA: TGTGCCAGCAGAGAGTCGGCTCTCGATGGCTACACCTTC. This gives the protein CASRESALDGYTF.

This clonotype was picked up a small number of times. The chain couples TRBV18 to TRBJ2-5; no reliable D call. CDR1 KGHSH and CDR2 LQKENI come from the germline V gene. The CDR3 is 11 amino acids. V lost 2 bases to trimming and J lost 5 bases, with 3 bases between them. The CDR3 reads CASSPRETQYF. For the CDR3, the DNA is TGTGCCAGCTCACCAAGGGAGACCCAGTACTTC.

This clonotype was observed a single time. The genes are TRBV19 and TRBJ1-2; 7 bases map to TRBD1. There are 14 residues in the CDR3. The germline gives CDR1 LNHDA, CDR2 SQIVND (reference sequence). The V gene end was trimmed by 7 bases and the J gene end by 5 bases; junction bases not matched to a gene: 10. CDR3 sequence: CASTRRDSTYGYTF. In DNA, the CDR3 is TGTGCCAGTACCAGACGGGACAGCACTTATGGCTACACCTTC.

There are a few counts of this clonotype. The rearrangement links TRBV18 to TRBJ2-2; D is perhaps TRBD1 (5 bases). The V and J ends lost 3 bases and 0 bases respectively, with 8 bases between them. The CDR3 covers 15 residues. From germline, CDR1 is KGHSH and CDR2 LQKENI. The CDR3 DNA follows: TGTGCCAGCTCACCTCTGGGGCCGAACACCGGGGAGCTGTTTTTT. Translation gives CASSPLGPNTGELFF.

This clonotype is medium-sized (0.01 to 0.1%) in the sample. The CDR3 DNA sequence: TGCGCCAGCAGCTTGGAGAGCGGGGGGGACAATGAGCAGTTCTTC. This codes for CASSLESGGDNEQFF. The chain is built from TRBV5-1 and TRBJ2-1; 10 nucleotides agree with TRBD2. This CDR3 is built from 15 residues. The V gene end was trimmed by 0 bases and the J gene end by 5 bases; junction bases not matched to a gene: 2. The germline CDR1 and CDR2 sequences are SGHRS and YFSETQ. Full variable domain (remainder filled in from reference TRBV5-1 and TRBJ2-1): KAGVTQTPRYLIKTRGQQVTLSCSPISGHRSVSWYQQTPGQGLQFLFEYFSETQRNKGNFPGRFSGRQFSNSRSEMNVSTLELGDSALYLCASSLESGGDNEQFFGPGTRLTVL.